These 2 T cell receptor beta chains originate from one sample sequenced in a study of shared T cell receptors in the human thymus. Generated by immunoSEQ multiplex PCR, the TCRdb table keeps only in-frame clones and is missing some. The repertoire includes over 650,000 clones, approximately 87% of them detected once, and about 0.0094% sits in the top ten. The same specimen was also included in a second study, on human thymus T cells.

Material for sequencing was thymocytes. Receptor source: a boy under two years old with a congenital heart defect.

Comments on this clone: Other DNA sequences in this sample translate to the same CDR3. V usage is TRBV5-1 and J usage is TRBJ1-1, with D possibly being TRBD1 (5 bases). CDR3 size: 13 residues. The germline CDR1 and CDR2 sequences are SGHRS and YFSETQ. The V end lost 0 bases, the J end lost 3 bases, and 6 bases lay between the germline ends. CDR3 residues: CASSLVGDTEAFF. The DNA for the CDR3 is TGCGCCAGCAGCTTGGTAGGGGACACTGAAGCTTTCTTT.

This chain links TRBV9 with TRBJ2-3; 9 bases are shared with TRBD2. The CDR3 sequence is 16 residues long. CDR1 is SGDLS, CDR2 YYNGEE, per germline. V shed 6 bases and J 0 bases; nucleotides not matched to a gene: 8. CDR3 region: CASNKAGGLSTDTQYF. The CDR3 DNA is TGTGCCAGCAATAAGGCGGGAGGGCTTAGCACAGATACGCAGTATTTT. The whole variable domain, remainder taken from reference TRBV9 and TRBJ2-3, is DSGVTQTPKHLITATGQRVTLRCSPRSGDLSVYWYQQSLDQGLQFLIQYYNGEERAKGNILERFSAQQFPDLHSELNLSSLELGDSALYFCASNKAGGLSTDTQYFGPGTRLTVL.